These T cell receptor beta chains were read from a single sample in a study of blood T cell repertoires in COVID-19. Clones were sequenced by immunoSEQ multiplex PCR, and TCRdb holds only the in-frame ones, with some missing. The sample includes more than 200,000 clones, roughly 80% of them seen just once. Source material: peripheral blood. The source of these receptors is a woman aged 40 to 50 with active or convalescent COVID-19. Both conserved end residues are part of each CDR3. A D gene is named only where the DNA matches it firmly. Some rows have no size entry. The others give once, few or many, or a class for an expanded clone.

j_call clone_size v_call d_call cdr3_nt cdr3_aa
TRBJ1-6 . TRBV5-1 . TGCGCCAGCAGCCTATCGAGGGGGAGCTCCTATAATTCACCCCTCCACTTT CASSLSRGSSYNSPLHF
TRBJ1-6 . TRBV28 . TGTGCCAGCAGTGTGATGGACAGCTCCTATTCACCCCTCCACTTT CASSVMDSSYSPLHF
TRBJ2-7 few TRBV7-9 . TGTGCCAGCAGCATACAGGGAGAACTGGGCGAGCAGTACTTC CASSIQGELGEQYF
TRBJ1-6 . TRBV6-5 . TGTGCCAGCAGAGGAACAGGGAATTATAATTCACCCCTCCACTTT CASRGTGNYNSPLHF
TRBJ2-5 . TRBV19 . TGTGCCAGTAGTTCCCCGGAGCAGGGCAGAGAGACCCAGTACTTC CASSSPEQGRETQYF
TRBJ1-1 . TRBV10-2 . TGCGCCAGTGGACAGAACACTGAAGCTTTCTTT CASGQNTEAFF
TRBJ1-1 . TRBV3-1/TRBV3-2 . TGTGCCAGCAGCCTAGTAGGGGACACTGAAGCTTTCTTT CASSLVGDTEAFF
TRBJ1-1 . TRBV18 . TGTGCCAGCTCAATCCACTTGAACACTGAAGCTTTCTTT CASSIHLNTEAFF
TRBJ2-3 . TRBV7-6 . TGTGCCAGCAGCTTAGGGATATGGCGGTCTCGCACAGATACGCAGTATTTT CASSLGIWRSRTDTQYF
TRBJ1-3 . TRBV28 . TGTGCCAGCAGTTTACAGGGATTCTCTGGAAACACCATATATTTT CASSLQGFSGNTIYF
TRBJ2-7 . TRBV28 . TGTGCCAGCAGTTTAACGGGAGCGTACGAGCAGTACTTC CASSLTGAYEQYF
TRBJ2-2 . TRBV7-2 . TGTGCCAGCAGCTCGAGGAACTGGGCCGGGGAGCTGTTTTTT CASSSRNWAGELFF
TRBJ2-3 . TRBV10-3 TRBD2 TGTGCCATCAGTGGGACTAGCGGGGGGCCCGTCACAGATACGCAGTATTTT CAISGTSGGPVTDTQYF
TRBJ2-1 few TRBV12-3/TRBV12-4 TRBD1 TGTGCCAGCGGGACAGCCACCTACAATGAGCAGTTCTTC CASGTATYNEQFF
TRBJ1-6 . TRBV5-5 . TGTGCCAGCAGCTTTTTAGCTAATTCACCCCTCCACTTT CASSFLANSPLHF
TRBJ1-5 . TRBV6-5 TRBD1 TGTGCCAGCAGAGTAACAGGGGCCCGGGATCAGCCCCAGCATTTT CASRVTGARDQPQHF
TRBJ2-7 . TRBV9 TRBD1 TGTGCCAGCAGTCCTGCCGGGACAGGGACCTACGAGCAGTACTTC CASSPAGTGTYEQYF
TRBJ1-1 . TRBV2 TRBD1 TGTGCCAGCAGTGTTTCAGGGGGCTACACTGAAGCTTTCTTT CASSVSGGYTEAFF
TRBJ2-3 once TRBV24-1 . TGTGCCACCAGTGATTTCTCCCTACCGGAGGGGGATACGCAGTATTTT CATSDFSLPEGDTQYF
TRBJ1-2 few TRBV11-2 . TGTGCCAGCAGCCCAGGGGCTAACTATGGCTACACCTTC CASSPGANYGYTF
TRBJ1-1 . TRBV19 TRBD1 TGTGCCAGTAGGGCCCGGACAGGGGTTTTGTCCACTGAAGCTTTCTTT CASRARTGVLSTEAFF
TRBJ2-5 . TRBV11-3 . TGTGCCAGCAGCCTCCGCCAGCGGGAAGAGACCCAGTACTTC CASSLRQREETQYF
TRBJ1-2 few TRBV13 TRBD1 TGTGCCAGCTCGACAGGGACGGTCCATGGCTACACCTTC CASSTGTVHGYTF
TRBJ2-1 . TRBV5-4 . TGTGCCAGCCTCATGACAGGACAGACCTACAATGAGCAGTTCTTC CASLMTGQTYNEQFF
TRBJ1-2 few TRBV5-1 . TGCGCCAGCAGCAACGGACAGCCCGAAGGCTACACCTTC CASSNGQPEGYTF
TRBJ1-2 . TRBV4-2 . TGTGCCAGCAGCCAAGAATTTCCGGGGGTCTATGGCTACACCTTC CASSQEFPGVYGYTF
TRBJ2-1 . TRBV5-1 . TGCGCCAGCAGTTTAAGGGCAGCGGAGTACAATGAGCAGTTCTTC CASSLRAAEYNEQFF
TRBJ2-3 . TRBV7-2 . TGTGCCAGCAGCGGGGGGTACACAGATACGCAGTATTTT CASSGGYTDTQYF
TRBJ1-1 . TRBV7-9 . TGTGCCAGCAGCCCATCGGGGGAACAGCGGGCTTTCTTT CASSPSGEQRAFF
TRBJ1-1 . TRBV6-5 . TGTGCCAGCAGAACGACAGAGAACACTGAAGCTTTCTTT CASRTTENTEAFF
TRBJ2-5 . TRBV5-1 . TGCGCCAGCAGCTTGGCCGACGGGGGACGTGAGACCCAGTACTTC CASSLADGGRETQYF
TRBJ2-7 . TRBV10-3 TRBD1 TGTGCCATCAGTGAAGGACAGGGGGCGTACGAGCAGTACTTC CAISEGQGAYEQYF
TRBJ2-7 . TRBV12-5 TRBD1 TGTGCTAGTGGTTTCGGACAGGGGGACAGGGAGCAGTACTTC CASGFGQGDREQYF
TRBJ2-2 . TRBV6-6 TRBD2 TGTGCCAGCAGCTTACCGCCTAAGCGGGGGGAGGGGGAGCTGTTTTTT CASSLPPKRGEGELFF
TRBJ1-1 . TRBV12-3/TRBV12-4 . TGTGCCAGCAGTTTGGGGGGTCTTGAAGCTTTCTTT CASSLGGLEAFF
TRBJ2-1 once TRBV4-1 . TGCGCCAGCAGCCACCCGGGTGGCGGGACCACCGCCAATGAGCAGTTCTTC CASSHPGGGTTANEQFF
TRBJ2-7 . TRBV7-6 TRBD2 TGTGCCAGCAGCTCTAGCGGGAGACCCTACGAGCAGTACTTC CASSSSGRPYEQYF
TRBJ2-7 few TRBV7-8 . TGTGCCAGCAGCTTTACGACGGGACAAAAAACATACGAGCAGTACTTC CASSFTTGQKTYEQYF
TRBJ2-3 . TRBV24-1 . TGTGCCACCAGTGTCAGTGGGCTGGTCACAGATACGCAGTATTTT CATSVSGLVTDTQYF
TRBJ1-2 . TRBV15 . TGTGCCACCAGCAGAGGAGGGCGAAAAAGGAACTATGGCTACACCTTC CATSRGGRKRNYGYTF
TRBJ2-4 once TRBV7-9 TRBD1 TGTGCCAGCAGCCCACGGACAGGGACAAGGGCCAAAAACATTCAGTACTTC CASSPRTGTRAKNIQYF
TRBJ1-5 . TRBV9 TRBD1 TGTGCCAGCAGCGTAGAGGGACAGGCGGTTCAGCCCCAGCATTTT CASSVEGQAVQPQHF
TRBJ2-5 few TRBV10-2 TRBD2 TGCGCCAGCAGCGGGACTAGCGGGGAGACCCAGTACTTC CASSGTSGETQYF
TRBJ2-1 . TRBV27 . TGTGCCAGCAGTTTAATACAGTACAATGAGCAGTTCTTC CASSLIQYNEQFF
TRBJ2-7 . TRBV28 . TGTGCCAGCAATTACAGACACGAGCAGTACTTC CASNYRHEQYF
TRBJ1-2 . TRBV6-5 . TGTGCCAGCAGCCCCGTTTCCTATGGCTACACCTTC CASSPVSYGYTF
TRBJ1-1 . TRBV21-1 . TGTGCCAGCAGCCAAACGGGGGACACTGAAGCTTTCTTT CASSQTGDTEAFF
TRBJ1-2 . TRBV2 TRBD1 TGTGCCTCGGCGCGGGCGGGACAGGGGGCGAGTGGCTACACCTTC CASARAGQGASGYTF
TRBJ1-2 few TRBV7-3 TRBD1 TGTGCCAGCAGCCCTAAGATAGCGGGACAGAAGGATGGCTACACCTTC CASSPKIAGQKDGYTF
TRBJ2-1 few TRBV5-6 . TGTGCCAGCAGCTTAGCCCCTCCTTACAATGAGCAGTTCTTC CASSLAPPYNEQFF
TRBJ2-7 . TRBV24-1 TRBD1 TGTGCCACCAGTGATTCAGGGGGCAACGACGAGCAGTACTTC CATSDSGGNDEQYF
TRBJ2-2 once TRBV6-1 . TGTGCCAGCAGTGCCCCCTCTTATGTCCCCACCGGGGAGCTGTTTTTT CASSAPSYVPTGELFF
TRBJ2-2 . TRBV2 TRBD1 TGTGCCGGACAGGGGGAAGGGGCCGGGGAGCTGTTTTTT CAGQGEGAGELFF
TRBJ2-7 once TRBV9 . TGTGCCAGCAGCGGAAGGGACAACTCCTACGAGCAGTACTTC CASSGRDNSYEQYF
TRBJ1-1 . TRBV5-5 . TGTGCCAGCAGCCAACAGGGCTCTGAAGCTTTCTTT CASSQQGSEAFF